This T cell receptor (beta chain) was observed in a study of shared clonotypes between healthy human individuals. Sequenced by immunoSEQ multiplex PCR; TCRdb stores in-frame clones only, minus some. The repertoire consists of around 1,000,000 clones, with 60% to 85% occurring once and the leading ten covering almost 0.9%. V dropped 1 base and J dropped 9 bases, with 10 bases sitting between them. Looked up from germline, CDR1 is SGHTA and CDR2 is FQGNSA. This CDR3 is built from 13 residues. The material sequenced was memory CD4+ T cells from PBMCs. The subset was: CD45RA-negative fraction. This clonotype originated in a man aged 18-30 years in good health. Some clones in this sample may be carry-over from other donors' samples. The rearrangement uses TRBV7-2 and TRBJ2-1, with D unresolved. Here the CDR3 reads CASSLGRWAEQFF. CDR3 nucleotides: TGTGCCAGCAGCTTAGGGCGTTGGGCTGAGCAGTTCTTC.